The source of this T cell receptor beta chain is a study of cytomegalovirus exposure and HLA in healthy donors. Researchers ran the PCR with 60 Vbeta and 13 Jbeta primers. Clones were sequenced by immunoSEQ multiplex PCR, and TCRdb holds only the in-frame ones, with some missing. The profile shows some 160,000 clones, 73% of them singletons. Details on this clone: Its specificity is unknown.

The CDR3 spans 14 residues. Germline loops: CDR1 GTSNPN, CDR2 SVGIG (reference sequence). V lost 0 bases, J lost 7 bases, and 13 bases lay in between. Notes on the study in general: TCR association rates varied by HLA locus in a later analysis, with DRB1 highest and HLA-C lowest.

The sequenced sample consisted of PBMCs. The sequence came from a woman younger than 30 in good health and CMV-seropositive. The chain is built from TRBV30 and TRBJ1-5, with unresolved D. For the CDR3, the DNA is TGTGCCTGGAGTGTTTCCGCTGCAACACAGCCCCAGCATTTT. Its translation: CAWSVSAATQPQHF.